The 18 T cell receptor beta chains given below trace back to one sample, sequenced in a study of blood T cell repertoires in COVID-19. TCRdb's copy holds only in-frame clones and misses some; the assay was immunoSEQ multiplex PCR. The sample yields some 220,000 clones, approximately 86% seen once. The specimen was peripheral blood. The receptor set was obtained from a human donor in a cohort sampled during active COVID-19.

The chain recombines TRBV6-5 with TRBJ1-3; possibly TRBD1 for D (5 bases). The CDR3 runs to 15 residues. Germline V gene lookup returns CDR1 MNHEY and CDR2 SVGAGI. V dropped 7 bases and J dropped 0 bases, with 13 bases sitting between them. CDR3 region: CASIPEGTSGNTIYF. CDR3 coding DNA: TGTGCCAGCATCCCGGAGGGGACCTCTGGAAACACCATATATTTT.

V gene TRBV7-6 combines with J gene TRBJ1-4; TRBD1 matches 8 bases. The V segment lost 4 bases and the J segment 7 bases; nucleotides outside the gene matches: 11. The CDR3 length is 16 residues. Germline loops: CDR1 SGHVS, CDR2 FNYEAQ. CDR3 in amino acids: CASSYVNRGSGEKLFF. The CDR3 DNA reads as TGTGCCAGCAGCTATGTGAACAGGGGGAGTGGTGAAAAACTGTTTTTT.

The rearrangement uses TRBV2 and TRBJ1-6, with TRBD1 identical over 7 bases. V lost 7 bases to trimming and J lost 7 bases; unmatched junction nucleotides: 4. This CDR3 region has 13 residues. Germline-derived CDR1 and CDR2 are SNHLY and FYNNEI. The CDR3 sequence is CASTGDRNSPLHF. As DNA, the CDR3 is TGTGCCAGCACGGGGGACAGAAATTCACCCCTCCACTTT.

This sequence joins TRBV5-1 and TRBJ1-1, with a tentative D call TRBD1 (5 bases). V lost 1 base and J 7 bases, leaving 14 bases between the germline ends. This CDR3 comprises 14 residues. Germline V gene sequence: CDR1 SGHRS, CDR2 YFSETQ. CDR3: CASSLQGGNFEAFF. CDR3 coding DNA: TGCGCCAGCAGCTTGCAGGGAGGGAACTTTGAAGCTTTCTTT.

The rearrangement uses TRBV3-1 (or the pseudogene TRBV3-2) and TRBJ2-7; D is possibly TRBD1 (6 bases). The assigned J gene may be wrong: the sequence end matches TRBJ2-5 better. Germline V lookup: CDR1 LGHDT, CDR2 YNNKEL (reference sequence). The length of the CDR3 is 12 residues. The DNA for the CDR3 is TGTGCCAGCAGCCAGGCACAGGGGACCCAGTACTTC. Amino acids: CASSQAQGTQYF.

The chain uses TRBV9 and TRBJ1-6; a possible D gene is TRBD1 (6 bases). V lost 0 bases to trimming and J lost 7 bases, with 20 bases between them. The V gene's germline CDR1 is SGDLS and CDR2 YYNGEE. The CDR3 covers 18 residues. In DNA, the CDR3 is TGTGCCAGCAGCGTAGAGTCCCAACCCGGGACATCCAATTCACCCCTCCACTTT. Amino acid sequence: CASSVESQPGTSNSPLHF. The variable domain in full, with the rest retrieved from reference TRBV9 and TRBJ1-6, is DSGVTQTPKHLITATGQRVTLRCSPRSGDLSVYWYQQSLDQGLQFLIQYYNGEERAKGNILERFSAQQFPDLHSELNLSSLELGDSALYFCASSVESQPGTSNSPLHFGNGTRLTVT.

The sample holds one count of this clone. This sequence joins TRBV18 and TRBJ2-1, with 7 positions matching TRBD2. The CDR3 runs 16 residues. Germline V CDR1 and CDR2: KGHSH, LQKENI. The ends lost 6 bases at V and 7 bases at J; junction bases unmatched: 15. This chain's CDR3 is CASSNLGGGSLNEQFF. The CDR3 nucleotides read TGTGCCAGCTCCAATCTTGGCGGCGGGAGCTTGAATGAGCAGTTCTTC.

This clone was recorded a few times. The V and J genes are TRBV28 and TRBJ1-2; perhaps TRBD1 as D (5 bases). V was pared by 2 bases and J by 8 bases, with 18 bases between. CDR1 and CDR2 from the germline V gene are MDHEN and SYDVKM. The CDR3 loop spans 15 amino acids. CDR3: CASSLPTDRGGGYTF. CDR3 in DNA: TGTGCCAGCAGTTTACCGACTGACAGAGGCGGCGGCTACACCTTC.

This chain connects TRBV19 to TRBJ2-3, with D maybe TRBD1 (6 bases). The germline CDR1 and CDR2 sequences are LNHDA and SQIVND (reference sequence). This CDR3 has 14 amino acids. V dropped 2 bases and J dropped 6 bases, with 12 bases sitting between them. The DNA for the CDR3 is TGTGCCAGTAGTATAAGGGGGAGAATCGATACGCAGTATTTT. The encoded protein is CASSIRGRIDTQYF.

This chain links TRBV30 with TRBJ2-5; possibly TRBD2 for D (6 bases). V was trimmed by 4 bases and J by 5 bases, leaving 20 bases between them. Germline V gives CDR1 GTSNPN, CDR2 SVGIG (reference sequence). This CDR3 comprises 15 residues. DNA for the CDR3: TGTGCCTGGACCCCGGGGGACCGTACCAGGGAGACCCAGTACTTC. Translating gives CAWTPGDRTRETQYF.

The V call is TRBV9, the J call TRBJ2-7; the D gene is possibly TRBD1 (5 bases). The V end lost 0 bases, the J end lost 2 bases, and 12 bases lay between the germline ends. The CDR3 extends over 15 amino acids. From germline, CDR1 is SGDLS and CDR2 YYNGEE. As DNA, the CDR3 is TGTGCCAGCAGCGTAGGCACAGGAATCCCCTACGAGCAGTACTTC. This gives the protein CASSVGTGIPYEQYF.

The chain couples TRBV20-1 to TRBJ1-2; possibly TRBD1 for D (6 bases). The CDR3 covers 11 residues. The ends were cut back, 6 bases at V and 2 bases at J, with 7 bases in the middle. Germline V CDR1 and CDR2: DFQATT, SNEGSKA (reference sequence). The CDR3 reads CSAGQNYGYTF. CDR3 in DNA: TGCAGTGCAGGACAGAACTATGGCTACACCTTC.

This sequence joins TRBV9 and TRBJ2-3; 14 bases fit TRBD2. The trim removed 5 bases at V and 3 bases at J, leaving 14 bases unmatched. CDR1 is SGDLS, CDR2 YYNGEE, per germline. The CDR3 has 19 residues. This CDR3 reads CASSNRKPGLAGETDTQYF. The CDR3 DNA is TGTGCCAGCAGTAACCGTAAGCCGGGACTAGCGGGGGAAACAGATACGCAGTATTTT.

This clone has only a few counts. The chain combines TRBV7-9 with TRBJ2-5, with D hard to call. Between the trimmed V and J ends, which lost 2 bases and 0 bases, there was a span of 7 bases. The CDR3 contains 14 residues. From germline, CDR1 is SEHNR and CDR2 FQNEAQ (reference sequence). The CDR3 sequence is CASSLFEYQETQYF. The CDR3 DNA follows: TGTGCCAGCAGCTTATTCGAGTACCAAGAGACCCAGTACTTC.

The V call is TRBV5-4, the J call TRBJ2-7, with TRBD2 identical over 7 bases. Germline V gives CDR1 SGHNT, CDR2 YYREEE (reference sequence). The CDR3 has 14 amino acids. J gave up 5 bases and V 0 bases, and 5 bases lay outside the gene matches. CDR3: CASSLVGGDDEQYF. For the CDR3, the DNA is TGTGCCAGCAGCTTGGTGGGGGGGGATGACGAGCAGTACTTC.

The rearrangement joins TRBV2 to TRBJ2-2; 9 bases line up with TRBD2. The V and J ends lost 6 bases and 1 base, in that order; junction bases with no gene match: 6. The CDR3 sequence is 16 residues long. The germline V gene encodes CDR1 SNHLY and CDR2 FYNNEI. This CDR3 reads CASRSQAGGNTGELFF. The CDR3 region has the DNA TGTGCCAGCAGATCACAAGCGGGGGGGAACACCGGGGAGCTGTTTTTT.

J is TRBJ2-5 and V is TRBV2, with no clear D. The V and J ends lost 5 bases and 3 bases respectively, with 10 bases between them. Germline V gene sequence: CDR1 SNHLY, CDR2 FYNNEI. CDR3 length equals 13 residues. This CDR3 reads CASSRQQEETQYF. The DNA for the CDR3 is TGTGCCAGCAGTCGTCAGCAGGAAGAGACCCAGTACTTC. The complete variable domain, with remaining parts taken from reference TRBV2 and TRBJ2-5, reads EPEVTQTPSHQVTQMGQEVILRCVPISNHLYFYWYRQILGQKVEFLVSFYNNEISEKSEIFDDQFSVERPDGSNFTLKIRSTKLEDSAMYFCASSRQQEETQYFGPGTRLLVL.

V and J are TRBV29-1 and TRBJ2-7, with 7 bases that match TRBD1. Unmatched junction bases numbered 7, after V lost 8 bases and J lost 3 bases. Germline-derived CDR1 and CDR2 are SQVTM and ANQGSEA. The CDR3 sequence is 12 residues long. The CDR3 nucleotides are TGCAGCTGGGGACAGTTTTACTACGAGCAGTACTTC. This translates into CSWGQFYYEQYF.